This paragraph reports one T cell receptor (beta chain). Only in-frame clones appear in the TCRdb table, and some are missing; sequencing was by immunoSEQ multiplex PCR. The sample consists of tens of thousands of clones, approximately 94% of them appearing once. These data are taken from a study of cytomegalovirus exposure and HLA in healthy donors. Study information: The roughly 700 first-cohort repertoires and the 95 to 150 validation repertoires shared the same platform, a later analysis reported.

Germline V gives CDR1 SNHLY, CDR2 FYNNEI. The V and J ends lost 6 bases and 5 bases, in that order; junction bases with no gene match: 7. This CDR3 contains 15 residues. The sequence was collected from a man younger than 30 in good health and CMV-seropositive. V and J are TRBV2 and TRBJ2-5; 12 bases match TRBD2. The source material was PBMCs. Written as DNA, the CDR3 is TGTGCCAGCAGGAGGCTAGCGGGGGGGAGGGAGACCCAGTACTTC. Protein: CASRRLAGGRETQYF. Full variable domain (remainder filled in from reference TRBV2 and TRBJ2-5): EPEVTQTPSHQVTQMGQEVILRCVPISNHLYFYWYRQILGQKVEFLVSFYNNEISEKSEIFDDQFSVERPDGSNFTLKIRSTKLEDSAMYFCASRRLAGGRETQYFGPGTRLLVL.